These T cell receptor beta chains were read from a single sample in a study of cytomegalovirus exposure and HLA in healthy donors. Data came from immunoSEQ multiplex PCR; TCRdb stores just in-frame clones and leaves some out. The repertoire holds roughly 100,000 clones, with under 85% as singletons. The sequenced material came from PBMCs. These receptors all stem from a man aged 30 to 45 in good health and CMV-seronegative. Both conserved end residues are part of each CDR3. The D gene is left open where the match is weak. The size field is filled for only some rows; it gives once, few, many or a size class.

V gene	D gene	J gene	clone size	CDR3 DNA	CDR3 protein
TRBV10-3	.	TRBJ1-2	.	TGTGCCATCAGTGAGTCCGAAGACAGAGACTATGGCTACACCTTC	CAISESEDRDYGYTF
TRBV15	TRBD1	TRBJ1-4	.	TGTGCCACCAGCCCAGATGGGATGAGACAGGGCAGTGCAACTAATGAAAAACTGTTTTTT	CATSPDGMRQGSATNEKLFF
TRBV7-8	.	TRBJ2-1	.	TGTGCCAGCAGACAGGGCGGAGGAGACAATGAGCAGTTCTTC	CASRQGGGDNEQFF
TRBV10-3	.	TRBJ1-2	.	TGTGCCATCAGTGAACAGGGAACCAACTATGGCTACACCTTC	CAISEQGTNYGYTF
TRBV28	TRBD2	TRBJ2-1	.	TGTGCCAGCAGTTTCGGGGGGGCTTACAATGAGCAGTTCTTC	CASSFGGAYNEQFF
TRBV10-3	TRBD1	TRBJ1-5	.	TGTGCCATTTCCGGGACAGGGGTATCGAGCGTGAATCAGCCCCAGCATTTT	CAISGTGVSSVNQPQHF
TRBV19	.	TRBJ2-2	.	TGTGCCAGTAGTTTATGGGAGGTGGGGGAGCTGTTTTTT	CASSLWEVGELFF
TRBV4-3	.	TRBJ2-1	.	TGCGCCAGCAGTCCCAAACAGGGTCGGGGTGAGCAGTTCTTC	CASSPKQGRGEQFF
TRBV4-3	TRBD1	TRBJ2-3	few	TGCGCCAGCAGCCCTACAGGAAAGGGGGCTAGCACAGATACGCAGTATTTT	CASSPTGKGASTDTQYF
TRBV11-2	.	TRBJ2-1	.	TGTGCCAGCAGGGTCTGGCAGCGGTCCTACGATGAGCAGTTCTTC	CASRVWQRSYDEQFF
TRBV30	.	TRBJ2-3	.	TGTGCCTGGGGAGGGGACCACATAAACACAGATACGCAGTATTTT	CAWGGDHINTDTQYF
TRBV4-3	TRBD2	TRBJ2-1	.	TGCGCCAGCAGCCAAGTGGTGGCGGGAGTGGTCAATGAGCAGTTCTTC	CASSQVVAGVVNEQFF
TRBV7-2	TRBD2	TRBJ2-5	.	TGTGCCAGCAGCTTAGCTAGCGGGATGGGAGAGACCCAGTACTTC	CASSLASGMGETQYF
TRBV7-2	.	TRBJ1-3	.	TGTGCCAGCAGCTCCCCTAGAAACACCATATATTTT	CASSSPRNTIYF
TRBV27	TRBD1	TRBJ2-5	.	TGTGCCAGCAGTCACCGGGACAGGGGACCACAAGAGACCCAGTACTTC	CASSHRDRGPQETQYF
TRBV6-5	.	TRBJ1-3	.	TGTGCCAGCAGCCGCGAAACGATGGGAAACACCATATATTTT	CASSRETMGNTIYF
TRBV2	.	TRBJ1-2	.	TGTGCCAGCAGCCCCGAGGGGGTGAGCTATGGCTACACCTTC	CASSPEGVSYGYTF
TRBV7-9	TRBD2	TRBJ2-7	.	TGTGCCAGCAGCTTAGTTCCTAGCGGGGGATCCAACGAGCAGTACTTC	CASSLVPSGGSNEQYF
TRBV20-1	.	TRBJ2-5	.	TGCAGTGCTAGTTCGGAGACCCAGTACTTC	CSASSETQYF
TRBV4-1	TRBD1	TRBJ2-3	.	TGCGCCAGCAGACGCGTTGGGGGACAGGGGGTGACAGATACGCAGTATTTT	CASRRVGGQGVTDTQYF
TRBV27	TRBD2	TRBJ2-5	.	TGTGCCAGCAGTAGACGGACTAGCGGGGGGGCAAGGGAGACCCAGTACTTC	CASSRRTSGGARETQYF
TRBV27	.	TRBJ1-1	.	TGTGCCAGCAGTCTCTCTACAGGACCCTACACTGAAGCTTTCTTT	CASSLSTGPYTEAFF
TRBV7-2	TRBD1	TRBJ1-2	.	TGTGCCAGCAGCCCGAAGTCCGGACAGGGGGTTAACTATGGCTACACCTTC	CASSPKSGQGVNYGYTF